This T cell receptor (beta chain) was identified in a study of CXCR3-negative and CXCR3-positive naive CD8 T cells. About the study: Summed over all libraries, TRB reads came to approximately 140 million, with about 1.5 +/- 0.3 million per library. Regarding the study as a whole: Whereas memory cells differed, naive CXCR3-negative and CXCR3-positive cells shared similar TRBV-TRBJ usage. Naive subsets had comparable surface CD5; TCR strength was inferred from TRB CDR3 properties. CXCR3-negative naive cells had less hydrophobic TRB CDR3s than did CXCR3-positive naive cells.

About this clonotype itself: The antigen is not known.

The authors made the TRB cDNA libraries by 5' RACE using UMI labels. One entry per CDR3 protein, without DNA, is what TCRdb gives after re-calling the 5' RACE reads. The sample table sets out 50,000 to 65,000 distinct CDR3 sequences. Germline loops: CDR1 SQVTM, CDR2 ANQGSEA. This CDR3 has 12 residues. The source material was naive CXCR3+ CD8+ T cells from blood. Subset specified: CD45RO-CCR7+CD27+CD95- naive CD8+ T cells expressing CXCR3 (TNR3+). The chain couples TRBV29-1 to TRBJ1-2. The TCR comes from a human donor in good health. Some clones in this sample may be carry-over from other donors' samples. The CDR3: CSVEELGWGYTF.